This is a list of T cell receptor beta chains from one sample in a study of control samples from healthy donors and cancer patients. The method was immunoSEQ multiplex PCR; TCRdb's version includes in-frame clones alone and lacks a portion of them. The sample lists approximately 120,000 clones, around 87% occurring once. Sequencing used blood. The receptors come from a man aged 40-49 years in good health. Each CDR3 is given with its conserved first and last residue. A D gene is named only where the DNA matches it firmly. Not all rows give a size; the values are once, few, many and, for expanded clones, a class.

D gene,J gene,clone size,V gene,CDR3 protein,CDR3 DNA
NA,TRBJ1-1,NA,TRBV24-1,CATSVKGNTEAFF,TGTGCCACCAGTGTTAAGGGGAACACTGAAGCTTTCTTT
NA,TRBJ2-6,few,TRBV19,CASSATAASSGANVLTF,TGTGCCAGTAGCGCGACGGCAGCGAGCTCTGGGGCCAACGTCCTGACTTTC
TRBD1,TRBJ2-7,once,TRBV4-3,CASSQDRQGFYEQYF,TGCGCCAGCAGCCAAGATCGACAGGGGTTTTACGAGCAGTACTTC
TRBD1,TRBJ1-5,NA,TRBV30,CAWSPGGRQPQHF,TGTGCCTGGAGCCCAGGGGGCAGGCAGCCCCAGCATTTT
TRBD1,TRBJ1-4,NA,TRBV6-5,CASSYSTGGNEKLFF,TGTGCCAGCAGTTACAGTACAGGGGGTAATGAAAAACTGTTTTTT
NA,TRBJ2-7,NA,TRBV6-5,CASSSQGFGSYEQYF,TGTGCCAGCAGTTCACAGGGTTTTGGGTCCTACGAGCAGTACTTC
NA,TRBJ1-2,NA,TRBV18,CASSPLEQSGYTF,TGTGCCAGCTCACCACTTGAGCAATCGGGCTACACCTTC
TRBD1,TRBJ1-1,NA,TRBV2,CASSGRSPGGMNTEAFF,TGTGCCAGCAGTGGCCGCTCCCCAGGGGGGATGAACACTGAAGCTTTCTTT
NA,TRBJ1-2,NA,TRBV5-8,CASSLGTQFRGGYTF,TGTGCCAGCAGCTTGGGGACTCAATTTCGTGGCGGCTACACCTTC
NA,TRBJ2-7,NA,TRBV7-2,CASSQIASSYEQYF,TGTGCCAGCAGCCAAATAGCGAGCTCCTACGAGCAGTACTTC
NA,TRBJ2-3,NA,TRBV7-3,CASSYRDATDTQYF,TGTGCCAGCAGCTACCGGGACGCCACAGATACGCAGTATTTT
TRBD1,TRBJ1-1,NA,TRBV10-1,CASSSAGGGTEAFF,TGCGCCAGCAGTTCAGCAGGGGGCGGCACTGAAGCTTTCTTT
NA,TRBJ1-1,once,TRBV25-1,CASKARANTEAFF,TGTGCCAGCAAGGCCAGGGCGAACACTGAAGCTTTCTTT
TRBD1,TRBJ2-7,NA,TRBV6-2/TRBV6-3,CASSYSGQGREQYF,TGTGCCAGCAGTTACTCGGGACAGGGACGCGAGCAGTACTTC
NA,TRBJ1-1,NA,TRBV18,CASSPRRQDAGAEAFF,TGTGCCAGCTCACCACGGAGACAGGACGCCGGGGCTGAAGCTTTCTTT
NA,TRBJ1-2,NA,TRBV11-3,CASSLATGPAHGYTF,TGTGCCAGCAGCTTAGCCACAGGTCCGGCGCATGGCTACACCTTC
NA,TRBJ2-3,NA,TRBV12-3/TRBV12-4,CASSWDSTDTQYF,TGTGCCAGCAGTTGGGACAGCACAGATACGCAGTATTTT
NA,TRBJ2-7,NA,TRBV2,CASKGTSDSYEQYF,TGTGCCAGCAAAGGGACAAGTGATTCCTACGAGCAGTACTTC
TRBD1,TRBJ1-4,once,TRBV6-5,CASSSGTGLEKLFF,TGTGCCAGCAGCTCCGGGACAGGGTTGGAAAAACTGTTTTTT
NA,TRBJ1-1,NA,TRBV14,CASSQEVRGTEAFF,TGTGCCAGCAGCCAAGAGGTTAGGGGCACTGAAGCTTTCTTT
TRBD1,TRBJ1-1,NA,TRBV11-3,CASRKTGQGAEAFF,TGTGCCAGCAGGAAAACGGGACAGGGAGCTGAAGCTTTCTTT